A selection of T cell receptor beta chains follows, all from one sample in a study of metastatic and nonmetastatic thyroid tumors. From the PCR reads, TCRdb re-called clones with MiXCR. The sample contains 8,500 to 13,000 clones, approximately 30% of which appear only once. The specimen was tumor tissue. The origin of the receptors is a male donor with papillary thyroid cancer or a benign thyroid nodule (not recorded which). Some clones in this sample may be carry-over from other donors' samples. CDR3s leave out the opening cysteine and the closing phenylalanine or tryptophan. The order of the fields is V gene, CDR3 protein.

>TRBV2
ASGEGWSNEKLF
>TRBV10-3
AISEFLTGGGQPQH
>TRBV6-9
ASSSRDDEQF
>TRBV29-1
SARNFTQETQY
>TRBV5-1
ASSLTGGAEKLF
>TRBV6-4
ASSDPMGTSGRESYNEHF
>TRBV6-1
ASRPGEWGNTIY
>TRBV2
ASSPRTGGTGELF
>TRBV2
ASSGQRYEQY
>TRBV5-1
ASSSTGTGAV
>TRBV28
ASRSDRLTEAF
>TRBV11-2
ASSIDIIYEQY
>TRBV6-1
ASSSAGETGQF
>TRBV30
AWSAGSYNQPQH
>TRBV7-8
ASTQDGAGSNEQF
>TRBV6-1
ASSTTRRTGLYYEQY
>TRBV3-1
ASSQDASTDTQY
>TRBV30
AWRNSLNSPLH
>TRBV28
ASLPKGALSNQPQH
>TRBV5-4
ASSFRDTRETQY
>TRBV10-3
AISDRTKKGVDTQY
>TRBV7-2
ASSFGARGRDGYT
>TRBV5-6
ASSLGPGVYYEQY
>TRBV20-1
GALHSAGGQNEQF
>TRBV20-1
SAIKGDETPTYNEQF
>TRBV12-3/TRBV12-4
ASNLQQGAVEQF
>TRBV6-1
ASSPFGVQGAYEQY
>TRBV28
ASRGDGETQY
>TRBV12-3/TRBV12-4
ASSLGAGDTYEQY
>TRBV20-1
SARVPVQGETQY
>TRBV9
ASSPPAGSYNEQF
>TRBV28
ASRRSGQGYNEQF
>TRBV20-1
SARDRFYERY
>TRBV19
ASSILGQAIFDSPLH
>TRBV2
ASRWGNSGNTIY
>TRBV20-1
SARDTGGGGYEQY
>TRBV12-3/TRBV12-4
ASSHTDGTYEQY
>TRBV2
ASSRRQFLNEQF
>TRBV12-5
ASGSVQPMNTEAF
>TRBV19
ASSPGYPDNEQF
>TRBV27
ASGQTSTDTQY
>TRBV2
ASSEYRTPTNNEQF